The rows below give T cell receptor beta chains drawn from one sample of a study of blood T cell repertoires in COVID-19. This table comes from immunoSEQ multiplex PCR, and its TCRdb copy is limited to in-frame clones, with some not included. The data show 53,000 or so clones, around 90% seen once. The material sequenced was peripheral blood. The receptor source for this set is an elderly man with acute or convalescent COVID-19. The CDR3 runs from the conserved cysteine through the conserved F or W. The order of the fields is clone size, D gene, V gene, CDR3 length, J gene, CDR3 protein, CDR3 DNA. D genes are given only for firm matches. The size of a clone is reported for some rows only, either as once, few or many, or as a class for expanded clones.

size: NA; D: NA; V: TRBV16; length: 13; J: TRBJ1-1; CDR3: CASSPRGGTEAFF; DNA: TGTGCCAGCAGCCCACGGGGGGGTACTGAAGCTTTCTTT
size: NA; D: NA; V: TRBV5-1; length: 13; J: TRBJ1-2; CDR3: CASSLVAQGGYTF; DNA: TGCGCCAGCAGCTTGGTCGCCCAGGGAGGCTACACCTTC
size: NA; D: TRBD2; V: TRBV2; length: 18; J: TRBJ2-6; CDR3: CASRGLAGGPSGANVLTF; DNA: TGTGCCAGCAGGGGACTAGCGGGGGGGCCCTCTGGGGCCAACGTCCTGACTTTC
size: NA; D: NA; V: TRBV6-1; length: 13; J: TRBJ1-2; CDR3: CASSDRLSYGYTF; DNA: TGTGCCAGCAGTGACAGGTTAAGCTATGGCTACACCTTC
size: once; D: TRBD1; V: TRBV5-1; length: 15; J: TRBJ1-4; CDR3: CASSVTGDGNEKLFF; DNA: TGCGCCAGCAGCGTCACAGGGGATGGTAATGAAAAACTGTTTTTT
size: NA; D: NA; V: TRBV6-1; length: 14; J: TRBJ2-7; CDR3: CASSEGTVPAEQYF; DNA: TGTGCCAGCAGTGAAGGGACAGTTCCCGCCGAGCAGTACTTC
size: NA; D: NA; V: TRBV7-9; length: 15; J: TRBJ2-3; CDR3: CASSPWGRDTDTQYF; DNA: TGTGCCAGCAGCCCATGGGGCAGGGACACAGATACGCAGTATTTT
size: NA; D: NA; V: TRBV7-3; length: 12; J: TRBJ2-1; CDR3: CASSSGGNEQFF; DNA: TGTGCCAGCAGTTCCGGAGGGAATGAGCAGTTCTTC
size: NA; D: NA; V: TRBV4-2; length: 19; J: TRBJ1-2; CDR3: CASSQDRGNPGRVDYGYTF; DNA: TGTGCCAGCAGCCAAGATCGGGGGAACCCGGGCAGGGTCGACTATGGCTACACCTTC
size: NA; D: NA; V: TRBV24-1; length: 19; J: TRBJ2-5; CDR3: CATSDLSTGLPLGQETQYF; DNA: TGTGCCACCAGTGATTTATCCACCGGCCTCCCCCTAGGCCAAGAGACCCAGTACTTC
size: NA; D: NA; V: TRBV19; length: 14; J: TRBJ1-1; CDR3: CASSHRNRNAEAFF; DNA: TGTGCCAGTAGTCACAGGAATAGGAACGCTGAAGCTTTCTTT
size: NA; D: NA; V: TRBV28; length: 14; J: TRBJ1-5; CDR3: CASSWGERNQPQHF; DNA: TGTGCCAGCAGTTGGGGGGAAAGGAATCAGCCCCAGCATTTT
size: NA; D: TRBD1; V: TRBV10-2; length: 14; J: TRBJ1-1; CDR3: CASSASGTGFEAFF; DNA: TGCGCCAGCAGTGCCTCCGGGACAGGGTTTGAAGCTTTCTTT
size: NA; D: TRBD1; V: TRBV5-5; length: 15; J: TRBJ1-4; CDR3: CASSLAGQGYEKLFF; DNA: TGTGCCAGCAGTTTGGCGGGACAGGGATATGAAAAACTGTTTTTT
size: NA; D: NA; V: TRBV3-1/TRBV3-2; length: 16; J: TRBJ2-1; CDR3: CASSQDFGTFYNEQFF; DNA: TGTGCCAGCAGCCAAGATTTTGGGACTTTCTACAATGAGCAGTTCTTC
size: NA; D: TRBD2; V: TRBV19; length: 14; J: TRBJ2-3; CDR3: CASRPGGGTDTQYF; DNA: TGTGCCAGTAGACCGGGGGGGGGCACAGATACGCAGTATTTT
size: NA; D: TRBD2; V: TRBV11-2; length: 18; J: TRBJ2-2; CDR3: CTSSVPAGGERNTGELFF; DNA: TGTACCAGCAGCGTGCCCGCCGGGGGGGAAAGGAACACCGGGGAGCTGTTTTTT
size: few; D: TRBD1; V: TRBV6-5; length: 15; J: TRBJ1-3; CDR3: CASSYSDRAGNTIYF; DNA: TGTGCCAGCAGTTACTCGGACAGGGCTGGAAACACCATATATTTT
size: NA; D: TRBD1; V: TRBV7-2; length: 14; J: TRBJ1-2; CDR3: CASSLAGQGTGYTF; DNA: TGTGCCAGCAGCTTAGCGGGACAGGGAACCGGCTACACCTTC
size: NA; D: NA; V: TRBV6-5; length: 14; J: TRBJ1-3; CDR3: CAAKPRDLGNTIYF; DNA: TGTGCCGCCAAACCTCGGGACTTAGGAAACACCATATATTTT